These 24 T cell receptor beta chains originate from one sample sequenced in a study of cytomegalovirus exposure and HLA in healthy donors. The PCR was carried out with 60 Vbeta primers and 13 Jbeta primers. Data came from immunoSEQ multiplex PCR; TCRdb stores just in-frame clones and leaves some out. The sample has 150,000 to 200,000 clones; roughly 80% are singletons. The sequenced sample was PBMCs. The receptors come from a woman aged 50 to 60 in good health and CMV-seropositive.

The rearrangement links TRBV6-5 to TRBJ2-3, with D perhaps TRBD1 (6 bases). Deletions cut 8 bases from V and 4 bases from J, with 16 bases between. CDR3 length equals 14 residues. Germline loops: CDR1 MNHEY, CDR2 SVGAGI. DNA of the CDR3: TGTGCCAGCCGATCCCCCAGGGGCTCAGATACGCAGTATTTT. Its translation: CASRSPRGSDTQYF.

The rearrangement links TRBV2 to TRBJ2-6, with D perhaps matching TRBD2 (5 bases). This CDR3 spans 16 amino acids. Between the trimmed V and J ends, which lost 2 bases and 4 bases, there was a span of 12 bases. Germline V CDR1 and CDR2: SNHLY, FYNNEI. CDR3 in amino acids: CASSERRSSGANVLTF. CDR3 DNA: TGTGCCAGCAGTGAAAGGAGGTCATCCGGGGCCAACGTCCTGACTTTC.

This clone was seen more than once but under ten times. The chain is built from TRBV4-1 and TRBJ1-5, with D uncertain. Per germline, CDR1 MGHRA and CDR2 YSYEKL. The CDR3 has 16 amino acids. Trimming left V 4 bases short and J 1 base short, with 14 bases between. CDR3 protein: CASSPREGLSNQPQHF. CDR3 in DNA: TGCGCCAGCAGCCCCCGAGAGGGATTGAGCAATCAGCCCCAGCATTTT.

The DNA for the CDR3 is TGTGCCAGCAGTTACTCTGCGGGGGGCACCTACAATGAGCAGTTCTTC. Translation: CASSYSAGGTYNEQFF. V and J are TRBV6-6 and TRBJ2-1, with 8 positions matching TRBD2. The germline V gene has CDR1 MNHNY and CDR2 SVGAGI (reference sequence). This CDR3 spans 16 amino acids. J was trimmed by 2 bases and V by 0 bases; bases with no gene match: 3.

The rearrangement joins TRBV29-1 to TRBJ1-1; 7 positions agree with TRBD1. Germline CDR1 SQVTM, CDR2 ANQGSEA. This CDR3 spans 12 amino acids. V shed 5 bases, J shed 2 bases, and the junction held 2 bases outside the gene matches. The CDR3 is CSVRQGNTEAFF. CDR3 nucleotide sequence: TGCAGCGTTAGACAGGGAAACACTGAAGCTTTCTTT.

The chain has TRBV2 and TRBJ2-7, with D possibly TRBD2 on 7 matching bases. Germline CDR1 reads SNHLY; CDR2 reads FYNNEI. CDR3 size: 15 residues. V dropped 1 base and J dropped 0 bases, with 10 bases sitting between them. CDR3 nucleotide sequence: TGTGCCAGCAGTGAAGGCGGGGGCCGCTCCTACGAGCAGTACTTC. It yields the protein CASSEGGGRSYEQYF.

Here the CDR3 reads CASSVRDKGKDFF. In nucleotides, the CDR3 is TGTGCCAGCAGTGTCCGGGACAAGGGTAAGGATTTCTTC. This chain links TRBV2 with TRBJ2-1; possible D gene TRBD1, 6 bases. This CDR3 has 13 amino acids. Trimming pared 4 bases from V and 16 bases from J, leaving 20 bases between. Germline V gene lookup returns CDR1 SNHLY and CDR2 FYNNEI. Complete variable domain (other parts from reference TRBV2 and TRBJ2-1): EPEVTQTPSHQVTQMGQEVILRCVPISNHLYFYWYRQILGQKVEFLVSFYNNEISEKSEIFDDQFSVERPDGSNFTLKIRSTKLEDSAMYFCASSVRDKGKDFFGPGTRLTVL.

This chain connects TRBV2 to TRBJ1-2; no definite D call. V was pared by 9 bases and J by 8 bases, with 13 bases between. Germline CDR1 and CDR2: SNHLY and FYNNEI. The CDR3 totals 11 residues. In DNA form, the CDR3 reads TGTGCCAGAGGCGACGGAGAAGGCTACACCTTC. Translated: CARGDGEGYTF.

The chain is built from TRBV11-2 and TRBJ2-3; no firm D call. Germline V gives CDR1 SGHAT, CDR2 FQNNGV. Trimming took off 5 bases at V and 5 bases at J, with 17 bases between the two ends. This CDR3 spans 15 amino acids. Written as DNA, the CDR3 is TGTGCCAGCAGCCTCCGAGTGCAACTCGGAGATACGCAGTATTTT. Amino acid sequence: CASSLRVQLGDTQYF.

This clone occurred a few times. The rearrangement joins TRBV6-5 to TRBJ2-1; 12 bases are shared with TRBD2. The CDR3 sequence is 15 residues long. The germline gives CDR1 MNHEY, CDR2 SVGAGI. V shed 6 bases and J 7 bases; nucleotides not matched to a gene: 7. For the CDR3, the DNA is TGTGCCAGCAGCCCTCTAGCGGGGGGGCGGAATGAGCAGTTCTTC. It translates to CASSPLAGGRNEQFF.

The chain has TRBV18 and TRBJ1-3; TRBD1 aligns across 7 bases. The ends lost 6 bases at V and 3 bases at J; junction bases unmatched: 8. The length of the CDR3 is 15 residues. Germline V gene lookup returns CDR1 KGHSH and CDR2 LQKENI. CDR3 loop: CASSPRQGNGNTIYF. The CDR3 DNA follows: TGTGCCAGCTCTCCGAGACAGGGAAATGGAAACACCATATATTTT.

The CDR3 loop reads CATSRVGREEYGYTF. The DNA of the CDR3 is TGTGCCACCAGCAGAGTGGGCAGGGAAGAGTATGGCTACACCTTC. V gene TRBV15 combines with J gene TRBJ1-2; D may be TRBD1 (5 bases). Germline loops: CDR1 LNHNV, CDR2 YYDKDF (reference sequence). V lost 1 base and J lost 5, with 14 bases in between. The length of the CDR3 is 15 residues.

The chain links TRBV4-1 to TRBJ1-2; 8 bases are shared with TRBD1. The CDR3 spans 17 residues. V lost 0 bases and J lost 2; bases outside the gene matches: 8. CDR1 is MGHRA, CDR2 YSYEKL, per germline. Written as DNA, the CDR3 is TGCGCCAGCAGCCAAGATGGAGCAGGGGGCTTGAACTATGGCTACACCTTC. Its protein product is CASSQDGAGGLNYGYTF.

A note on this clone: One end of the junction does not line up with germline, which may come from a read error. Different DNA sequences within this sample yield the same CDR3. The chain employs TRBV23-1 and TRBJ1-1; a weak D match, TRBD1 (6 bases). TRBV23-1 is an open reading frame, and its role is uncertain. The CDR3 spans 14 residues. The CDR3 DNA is TGCGCCAGCAGTTCGGGACACAACACCCCTGAGGCTTTCTTT. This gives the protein CASSSGHNTPEAFF.

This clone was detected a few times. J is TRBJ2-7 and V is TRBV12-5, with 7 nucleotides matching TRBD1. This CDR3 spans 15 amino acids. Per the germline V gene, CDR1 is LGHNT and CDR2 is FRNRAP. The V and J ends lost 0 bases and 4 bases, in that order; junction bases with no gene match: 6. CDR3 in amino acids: CASGLVVGQSYEQYF. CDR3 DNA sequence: TGTGCTAGTGGTTTGGTAGTGGGACAGTCGTACGAGCAGTACTTC.

DNA of the CDR3: TGTGCCAGCAGCTCGGGACTAGCCCAAGAGACCCAGTACTTC. This encodes CASSSGLAQETQYF. The genes are TRBV5-6 and TRBJ2-5, with 9 positions matching TRBD2. Germline loops: CDR1 SGHDT, CDR2 YYEEEE. This CDR3 is 14 amino acids long. The V segment lost 3 bases and the J segment 1 base; nucleotides outside the gene matches: 1. Filled out from reference TRBV5-6 and TRBJ2-5, the complete variable domain reads DAGVTQSPTHLIKTRGQQVTLRCSPKSGHDTVSWYQQALGQGPQFIFQYYEEEERQRGNFPDRFSGHQFPNYSSELNVNALLLGDSALYLCASSSGLAQETQYFGPGTRLLVL.

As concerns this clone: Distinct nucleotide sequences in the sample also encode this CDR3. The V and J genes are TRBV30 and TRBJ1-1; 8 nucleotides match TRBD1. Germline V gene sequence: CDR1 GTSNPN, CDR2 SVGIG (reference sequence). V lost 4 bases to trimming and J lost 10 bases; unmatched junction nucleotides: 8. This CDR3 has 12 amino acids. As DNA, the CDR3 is TGTGCCTGGACTTTGACAGGGGCACCAGCTTTCTTT. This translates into CAWTLTGAPAFF.

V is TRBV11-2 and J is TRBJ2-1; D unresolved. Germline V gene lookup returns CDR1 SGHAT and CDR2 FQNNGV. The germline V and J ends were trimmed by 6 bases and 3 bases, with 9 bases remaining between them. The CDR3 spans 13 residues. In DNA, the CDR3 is TGTGCCAGCAGTAATGGCGGCTACAATGAGCAGTTCTTC. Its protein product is CASSNGGYNEQFF.

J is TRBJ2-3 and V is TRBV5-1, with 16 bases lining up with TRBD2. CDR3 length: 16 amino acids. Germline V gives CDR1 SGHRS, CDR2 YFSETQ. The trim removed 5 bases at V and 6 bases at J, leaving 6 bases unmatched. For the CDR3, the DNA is TGCGCCAGCAGAAAGGGACTAGCGGGGGGGATCGATACGCAGTATTTT. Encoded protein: CASRKGLAGGIDTQYF.

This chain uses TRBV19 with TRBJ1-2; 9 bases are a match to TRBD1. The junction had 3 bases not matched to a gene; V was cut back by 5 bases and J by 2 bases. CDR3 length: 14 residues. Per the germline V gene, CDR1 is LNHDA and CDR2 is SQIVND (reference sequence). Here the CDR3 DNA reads TGTGCCAGTAGTCCTGGGACAGGGAACTATGGCTACACCTTC. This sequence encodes CASSPGTGNYGYTF.

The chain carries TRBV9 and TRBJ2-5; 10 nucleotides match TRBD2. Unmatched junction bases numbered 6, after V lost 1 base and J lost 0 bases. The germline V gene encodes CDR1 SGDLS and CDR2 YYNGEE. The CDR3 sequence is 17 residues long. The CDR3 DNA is TGTGCCAGCAGCGTAAGTCCTAGCGGGAGATACCAAGAGACCCAGTACTTC. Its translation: CASSVSPSGRYQETQYF.

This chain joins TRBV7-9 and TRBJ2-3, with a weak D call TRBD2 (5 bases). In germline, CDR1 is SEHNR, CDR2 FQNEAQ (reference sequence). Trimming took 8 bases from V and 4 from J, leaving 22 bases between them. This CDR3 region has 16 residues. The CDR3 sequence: CASATVGERVADTQYF. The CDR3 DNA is TGTGCCAGCGCCACCGTTGGGGAGAGGGTAGCAGATACGCAGTATTTT.

Here the CDR3 reads CASSLGGGLGEKLFF. CDR3 coding DNA: TGTGCCAGCAGCTTGGGGGGGGGCCTTGGGGAAAAACTGTTTTTT. The chain is built from TRBV5-5 and TRBJ1-4; possibly TRBD1 for D (6 bases). V dropped 0 bases and J dropped 8 bases, with 14 bases sitting between them. From germline, CDR1 is SGHKS and CDR2 YYEKEE (reference sequence). The CDR3 sequence is 15 residues long.

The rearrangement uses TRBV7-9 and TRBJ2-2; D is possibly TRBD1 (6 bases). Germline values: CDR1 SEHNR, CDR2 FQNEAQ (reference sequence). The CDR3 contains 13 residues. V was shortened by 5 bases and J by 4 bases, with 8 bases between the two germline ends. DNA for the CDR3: TGTGCCAGCAGCCAAGGGGGCACCGGGGAGCTGTTTTTT. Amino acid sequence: CASSQGGTGELFF.